This TCR beta chain was sequenced in a study of memory CD4+ T cells and cytomegalovirus serostatus. The wider study: This sample comes from healthy Belgian adults, eight to ten CMV seropositive, around 26 seronegative. Findings and caveats of the study: The CMV-associated TCR signature appears largely within the CD4+ memory repertoire.

The sort gate was single viable CD3+CD4+CD8-CD45RO+ cells for memory CD4+ T cells. Positive selection with CD4 microbeads enriched total CD4+ T cells. Regarding this clone: As yet, its antigen is unknown.

In the authors' methods: After removing out-of-frame reads, millions of distinct TCRbeta sequences remained. TCRdb keeps only in-frame clones here, not all; method: immunoSEQ multiplex PCR. That table furnishes V, J and clone size, whereas the DNA furnished D and trimming. The table lists 45,000 to 60,000 clones, more than 70% of them singletons. The sample consisted of memory CD4+ T cells from blood. The source of this sequence is an adult in good health and CMV-seropositive.

CDR3 bases: TGTGCCAGCAGCCCCCAGGGTCTCGACACTGAAGCTTTCTTT. This codes for CASSPQGLDTEAFF. The genes are TRBV5-4 and TRBJ1-1; D perhaps matches TRBD1 (5 bases). V shed 4 bases and J shed 3 bases, with 13 bases lying between them. The CDR3 spans 14 residues. The germline gives CDR1 SGHNT, CDR2 YYREEE (reference sequence).